Below, 18 T cell receptor beta chains from the same sample are listed, as sequenced in a study of T cell responses to AZD1222 COVID-19 vaccine. Some clones are missing from TCRdb's copy, which holds only in-frame ones; the method was immunoSEQ multiplex PCR. The sample lists approximately 60,000 clones; approximately 85% were seen once. The sequences come from peripheral blood, collected on day 0 of MenACWY control vaccination. All receptors derive from an adult in good health.

In this sample, this clone turned up a few times. This chain uses TRBV29-1 with TRBJ1-1; D not resolved. The germline CDR1 and CDR2 sequences are SQVTM and ANQGSEA. Trimming left V 4 bases short and J 7 bases short, with 16 bases between. The CDR3 runs to 13 residues. The chain's CDR3 is CSVGQGPEHEAFF. CDR3 nucleotide sequence: TGCAGCGTTGGACAAGGCCCGGAGCATGAAGCTTTCTTT.

V gene TRBV5-4 combines with J gene TRBJ2-7, with no clear D. Trimming cost V 0 bases and J 7 bases, with 11 bases left between them. Germline-derived CDR1 and CDR2 are SGHNT and YYREEE (reference sequence). This CDR3 contains 13 residues. The CDR3 protein is CASSLDVVGEQYF. The CDR3 region has the DNA TGTGCCAGCAGCTTGGACGTGGTTGGGGAGCAGTACTTC.

This chain connects TRBV7-6 to TRBJ2-2, with 7 bases that match TRBD2. V lost 1 base to trimming and J lost 2 bases; unmatched junction nucleotides: 1. The CDR3 is 15 residues long. The germline CDR1 and CDR2 sequences are SGHVS and FNYEAQ. The CDR3 loop is CASSLGLANTGELFF. The CDR3 DNA reads TGTGCCAGCAGCTTAGGACTAGCCAACACCGGGGAGCTGTTTTTT.

The chain joins TRBV3-1 (or the pseudogene TRBV3-2) to TRBJ1-1; D is uncertain. The CDR3 is made up of 14 amino acids. Trimming removed 1 base at V and 4 bases at J, with 10 bases between. CDR1 and CDR2 from the germline V gene are LGHDT and YNNKEL (reference sequence). The CDR3 bases are TGTGCCAGCAGCCAAGTGACGAGTAGCACTGAAGCTTTCTTT. Protein product: CASSQVTSSTEAFF.

This rearrangement joins TRBV12-3 or TRBV12-4 to TRBJ2-7, with unresolved D. Trimming cost V 7 bases and J 4 bases, with 11 bases left between them. This CDR3 comprises 12 residues. The chain's CDR3 is CASTPSPYEQYF. DNA of the CDR3: TGTGCCAGCACACCCTCACCTTACGAGCAGTACTTC.

This clone appeared a single time. The J gene is TRBJ2-2, the V gene TRBV19; 12 bases are shared with TRBD2. Per the germline V gene, CDR1 is LNHDA and CDR2 is SQIVND (reference sequence). CDR3 length: 16 residues. Trimming removed 5 bases from V and 5 bases from J; junction bases left unmatched: 6. In nucleotides, the CDR3 is TGTGCCAGTAGTTCTAGCGGGAGGGCGTATACCGGGGAGCTGTTTTTT. Its protein product is CASSSSGRAYTGELFF.

The J gene is TRBJ2-1, the V gene TRBV27; D unclear. CDR3 length equals 16 residues. The germline V gene has CDR1 MNHEY and CDR2 SMNVEV (reference sequence). Deletions cut 8 bases from V and 0 bases from J, with 17 bases between. CDR3 loop: CASRSGATLSYNEQFF. The CDR3 nucleotides are TGTGCCAGCCGGAGTGGCGCAACCCTCTCCTACAATGAGCAGTTCTTC.

This clone has only one observation. This sequence joins TRBV5-1 and TRBJ2-7, with D unclear. Looked up from germline, CDR1 is SGHRS and CDR2 is YFSETQ. V was pared by 3 bases and J by 2 bases, with 9 bases between. The CDR3 has 13 amino acids. The CDR3 DNA follows: TGCGCCAGCAGCTGGTCACTAACCTACGAGCAGTACTTC. Protein: CASSWSLTYEQYF.

This chain connects TRBV18 to TRBJ2-2, with 14 bases identical to TRBD2. Germline CDR1 KGHSH, CDR2 LQKENI. The V and J ends lost 3 bases and 5 bases, in that order; junction bases with no gene match: 5. The CDR3 has 17 amino acids. CDR3 residues: CASSPRGLAGVTGELFF. The CDR3 region has the DNA TGTGCCAGCTCACCGAGGGGACTAGCGGGAGTTACCGGGGAGCTGTTTTTT.

V and J are TRBV9 and TRBJ1-6; D not resolved. From germline, CDR1 is SGDLS and CDR2 YYNGEE. This CDR3 has 15 residues. Deletions cut 0 bases from V and 6 bases from J, with 10 bases between. The chain's CDR3 is CASSVGREGNSPLHF. Here the CDR3 DNA reads TGTGCCAGCAGCGTAGGAAGGGAAGGTAATTCACCCCTCCACTTT. Combining the CDR3 with reference TRBV9 and TRBJ1-6 gives the whole variable domain DSGVTQTPKHLITATGQRVTLRCSPRSGDLSVYWYQQSLDQGLQFLIQYYNGEERAKGNILERFSAQQFPDLHSELNLSSLELGDSALYFCASSVGREGNSPLHFGNGTRLTVT.

As for this clone: At one boundary the junction diverges from the germline segment, which might be a read error. The chain carries TRBV28 and TRBJ1-1; a weak D match, TRBD1 (5 bases). In germline, CDR1 is MDHEN, CDR2 SYDVKM. This CDR3 spans 11 amino acids. The CDR3 reads CASSVWTGPVF. CDR3 nucleotides: TGTGCCAGCAGTGTATGGACGGGACCCGTCTTT.

J is TRBJ1-2 and V is TRBV4-2; D remains unclear. The CDR3 is 11 residues long. The V gene's germline CDR1 is LGHNA and CDR2 YNFKEQ. Trimming stripped 5 bases from V and 4 bases from J, with 5 bases between. The CDR3 protein is CASSAAYGYTF. The DNA of the CDR3 is TGTGCCAGCAGCGCAGCCTATGGCTACACCTTC.

CDR3 residues: CASRTDEAFF. The CDR3 DNA reads as TGTGCCAGCAGAACCGATGAAGCTTTCTTT. The chain uses TRBV5-8 and TRBJ1-1; the D is unclear. Germline V gives CDR1 SGHTS, CDR2 YDEGEE. V lost 5 bases, J lost 7 bases, and 6 bases lay in between. The CDR3 totals 10 residues.

The V gene is TRBV11-2, the J gene TRBJ2-1; 8 bases are a match to TRBD2. Germline assignment: CDR1 SGHAT and CDR2 FQNNGV. J was trimmed by 2 bases and V by 1 base; bases with no gene match: 10. The CDR3 is 18 residues long. In DNA form, the CDR3 reads TGTGCCAGCAGCTTAGTCTATGCCGGAGCGGGGGCCTACAATGAGCAGTTCTTC. Translated, it gives CASSLVYAGAGAYNEQFF.

The rearrangement joins TRBV3-1 (or the pseudogene TRBV3-2) to TRBJ2-3; 13 nucleotides agree with TRBD2. The germline gives CDR1 LGHDT, CDR2 YNNKEL (reference sequence). The CDR3 has 16 residues. V lost 4 bases and J lost 4; bases outside the gene matches: 5. CDR3: CASSRRLAGGADTQYF. The CDR3 nucleotides are TGTGCCAGCAGCCGTAGACTAGCGGGAGGCGCAGATACGCAGTATTTT.

The V and J genes are TRBV6-4 and TRBJ2-3; 10 nucleotides align to TRBD1. V shed 2 bases and J 1 base; nucleotides not matched to a gene: 0. Germline V gene lookup returns CDR1 MRHNA and CDR2 SNTAGT. CDR3 length: 15 amino acids. DNA of the CDR3: TGTGCCAGCAGTGACGGGACAGGGGGCACAGATACGCAGTATTTT. Encoded protein: CASSDGTGGTDTQYF.

CDR3 coding DNA: TGTGCCAGCAGCCCACCGACTAGCGGATACCTGAGCTCCTACAATGAGCAGTTCTTC. It yields the protein CASSPPTSGYLSSYNEQFF. This rearrangement joins TRBV5-8 to TRBJ2-1, with 9 bases aligning to TRBD2. The CDR3 is 19 residues long. With 4 bases clipped from V and 0 bases from J, the junction kept 14 bases outside the gene matches. The germline gives CDR1 SGHTS, CDR2 YDEGEE.

V gene TRBV19 combines with J gene TRBJ1-4, with 7 bases lining up with TRBD1. Losses at the gene ends were 6 bases for V and 7 bases for J; bases not matched to a gene: 8. Looked up from germline, CDR1 is LNHDA and CDR2 is SQIVND (reference sequence). This CDR3 is built from 14 residues. The DNA of the CDR3 is TGTGCCAGTAGCATACAGGGGCCGGGTGAAAAACTGTTTTTT. This encodes CASSIQGPGEKLFF.